The source of this T cell receptor (beta chain) is a study of tumor-infiltrating lymphocytes in primary liver carcinoma. The wider study: There were tumors of stage T1-T3 N0M0, each 4.2 to 10 cm across.

Researchers generated TCR beta cDNA from 500 to 600 ng of total RNA, relying on a constant-region primer. Modified slightly, ARM-PCR produced TCR beta libraries over three nested multiplex PCR rounds. Each CDR3 protein gets one entry after TCRdb re-called the multiplex PCR reads with MiXCR. The sample contains 25,000 to 35,000 distinct CDR3 sequences, around two thirds of which appear only once. Between roughly 20 and 31 mg of unsorted bulk tissue served as the source from which RNA and DNA were co-extracted. Of note for this clonotype: One end of the junction is discordant with germline, which a read error may explain.

This clonotype was obtained from a woman aged 30 to 39 with primary liver carcinoma and hepatitis B virus infection. Specimen: liver tumor tissue from sampling region 3. Subset given: tumor region T3, left-lateral pole.

CDR3 in amino acids: CASSPIAPDSGQPQHF. CDR3 DNA: TGTGCTAGCAGCCCCATTGCGCCTGACAGTGGTCAGCCCCAGCATTTT. The genes are TRBV6-5 and TRBJ1-5, with D maybe TRBD1 (5 bases). Germline CDR1 and CDR2: MNHEY and SVGAGI. The length of the CDR3 is 16 residues.